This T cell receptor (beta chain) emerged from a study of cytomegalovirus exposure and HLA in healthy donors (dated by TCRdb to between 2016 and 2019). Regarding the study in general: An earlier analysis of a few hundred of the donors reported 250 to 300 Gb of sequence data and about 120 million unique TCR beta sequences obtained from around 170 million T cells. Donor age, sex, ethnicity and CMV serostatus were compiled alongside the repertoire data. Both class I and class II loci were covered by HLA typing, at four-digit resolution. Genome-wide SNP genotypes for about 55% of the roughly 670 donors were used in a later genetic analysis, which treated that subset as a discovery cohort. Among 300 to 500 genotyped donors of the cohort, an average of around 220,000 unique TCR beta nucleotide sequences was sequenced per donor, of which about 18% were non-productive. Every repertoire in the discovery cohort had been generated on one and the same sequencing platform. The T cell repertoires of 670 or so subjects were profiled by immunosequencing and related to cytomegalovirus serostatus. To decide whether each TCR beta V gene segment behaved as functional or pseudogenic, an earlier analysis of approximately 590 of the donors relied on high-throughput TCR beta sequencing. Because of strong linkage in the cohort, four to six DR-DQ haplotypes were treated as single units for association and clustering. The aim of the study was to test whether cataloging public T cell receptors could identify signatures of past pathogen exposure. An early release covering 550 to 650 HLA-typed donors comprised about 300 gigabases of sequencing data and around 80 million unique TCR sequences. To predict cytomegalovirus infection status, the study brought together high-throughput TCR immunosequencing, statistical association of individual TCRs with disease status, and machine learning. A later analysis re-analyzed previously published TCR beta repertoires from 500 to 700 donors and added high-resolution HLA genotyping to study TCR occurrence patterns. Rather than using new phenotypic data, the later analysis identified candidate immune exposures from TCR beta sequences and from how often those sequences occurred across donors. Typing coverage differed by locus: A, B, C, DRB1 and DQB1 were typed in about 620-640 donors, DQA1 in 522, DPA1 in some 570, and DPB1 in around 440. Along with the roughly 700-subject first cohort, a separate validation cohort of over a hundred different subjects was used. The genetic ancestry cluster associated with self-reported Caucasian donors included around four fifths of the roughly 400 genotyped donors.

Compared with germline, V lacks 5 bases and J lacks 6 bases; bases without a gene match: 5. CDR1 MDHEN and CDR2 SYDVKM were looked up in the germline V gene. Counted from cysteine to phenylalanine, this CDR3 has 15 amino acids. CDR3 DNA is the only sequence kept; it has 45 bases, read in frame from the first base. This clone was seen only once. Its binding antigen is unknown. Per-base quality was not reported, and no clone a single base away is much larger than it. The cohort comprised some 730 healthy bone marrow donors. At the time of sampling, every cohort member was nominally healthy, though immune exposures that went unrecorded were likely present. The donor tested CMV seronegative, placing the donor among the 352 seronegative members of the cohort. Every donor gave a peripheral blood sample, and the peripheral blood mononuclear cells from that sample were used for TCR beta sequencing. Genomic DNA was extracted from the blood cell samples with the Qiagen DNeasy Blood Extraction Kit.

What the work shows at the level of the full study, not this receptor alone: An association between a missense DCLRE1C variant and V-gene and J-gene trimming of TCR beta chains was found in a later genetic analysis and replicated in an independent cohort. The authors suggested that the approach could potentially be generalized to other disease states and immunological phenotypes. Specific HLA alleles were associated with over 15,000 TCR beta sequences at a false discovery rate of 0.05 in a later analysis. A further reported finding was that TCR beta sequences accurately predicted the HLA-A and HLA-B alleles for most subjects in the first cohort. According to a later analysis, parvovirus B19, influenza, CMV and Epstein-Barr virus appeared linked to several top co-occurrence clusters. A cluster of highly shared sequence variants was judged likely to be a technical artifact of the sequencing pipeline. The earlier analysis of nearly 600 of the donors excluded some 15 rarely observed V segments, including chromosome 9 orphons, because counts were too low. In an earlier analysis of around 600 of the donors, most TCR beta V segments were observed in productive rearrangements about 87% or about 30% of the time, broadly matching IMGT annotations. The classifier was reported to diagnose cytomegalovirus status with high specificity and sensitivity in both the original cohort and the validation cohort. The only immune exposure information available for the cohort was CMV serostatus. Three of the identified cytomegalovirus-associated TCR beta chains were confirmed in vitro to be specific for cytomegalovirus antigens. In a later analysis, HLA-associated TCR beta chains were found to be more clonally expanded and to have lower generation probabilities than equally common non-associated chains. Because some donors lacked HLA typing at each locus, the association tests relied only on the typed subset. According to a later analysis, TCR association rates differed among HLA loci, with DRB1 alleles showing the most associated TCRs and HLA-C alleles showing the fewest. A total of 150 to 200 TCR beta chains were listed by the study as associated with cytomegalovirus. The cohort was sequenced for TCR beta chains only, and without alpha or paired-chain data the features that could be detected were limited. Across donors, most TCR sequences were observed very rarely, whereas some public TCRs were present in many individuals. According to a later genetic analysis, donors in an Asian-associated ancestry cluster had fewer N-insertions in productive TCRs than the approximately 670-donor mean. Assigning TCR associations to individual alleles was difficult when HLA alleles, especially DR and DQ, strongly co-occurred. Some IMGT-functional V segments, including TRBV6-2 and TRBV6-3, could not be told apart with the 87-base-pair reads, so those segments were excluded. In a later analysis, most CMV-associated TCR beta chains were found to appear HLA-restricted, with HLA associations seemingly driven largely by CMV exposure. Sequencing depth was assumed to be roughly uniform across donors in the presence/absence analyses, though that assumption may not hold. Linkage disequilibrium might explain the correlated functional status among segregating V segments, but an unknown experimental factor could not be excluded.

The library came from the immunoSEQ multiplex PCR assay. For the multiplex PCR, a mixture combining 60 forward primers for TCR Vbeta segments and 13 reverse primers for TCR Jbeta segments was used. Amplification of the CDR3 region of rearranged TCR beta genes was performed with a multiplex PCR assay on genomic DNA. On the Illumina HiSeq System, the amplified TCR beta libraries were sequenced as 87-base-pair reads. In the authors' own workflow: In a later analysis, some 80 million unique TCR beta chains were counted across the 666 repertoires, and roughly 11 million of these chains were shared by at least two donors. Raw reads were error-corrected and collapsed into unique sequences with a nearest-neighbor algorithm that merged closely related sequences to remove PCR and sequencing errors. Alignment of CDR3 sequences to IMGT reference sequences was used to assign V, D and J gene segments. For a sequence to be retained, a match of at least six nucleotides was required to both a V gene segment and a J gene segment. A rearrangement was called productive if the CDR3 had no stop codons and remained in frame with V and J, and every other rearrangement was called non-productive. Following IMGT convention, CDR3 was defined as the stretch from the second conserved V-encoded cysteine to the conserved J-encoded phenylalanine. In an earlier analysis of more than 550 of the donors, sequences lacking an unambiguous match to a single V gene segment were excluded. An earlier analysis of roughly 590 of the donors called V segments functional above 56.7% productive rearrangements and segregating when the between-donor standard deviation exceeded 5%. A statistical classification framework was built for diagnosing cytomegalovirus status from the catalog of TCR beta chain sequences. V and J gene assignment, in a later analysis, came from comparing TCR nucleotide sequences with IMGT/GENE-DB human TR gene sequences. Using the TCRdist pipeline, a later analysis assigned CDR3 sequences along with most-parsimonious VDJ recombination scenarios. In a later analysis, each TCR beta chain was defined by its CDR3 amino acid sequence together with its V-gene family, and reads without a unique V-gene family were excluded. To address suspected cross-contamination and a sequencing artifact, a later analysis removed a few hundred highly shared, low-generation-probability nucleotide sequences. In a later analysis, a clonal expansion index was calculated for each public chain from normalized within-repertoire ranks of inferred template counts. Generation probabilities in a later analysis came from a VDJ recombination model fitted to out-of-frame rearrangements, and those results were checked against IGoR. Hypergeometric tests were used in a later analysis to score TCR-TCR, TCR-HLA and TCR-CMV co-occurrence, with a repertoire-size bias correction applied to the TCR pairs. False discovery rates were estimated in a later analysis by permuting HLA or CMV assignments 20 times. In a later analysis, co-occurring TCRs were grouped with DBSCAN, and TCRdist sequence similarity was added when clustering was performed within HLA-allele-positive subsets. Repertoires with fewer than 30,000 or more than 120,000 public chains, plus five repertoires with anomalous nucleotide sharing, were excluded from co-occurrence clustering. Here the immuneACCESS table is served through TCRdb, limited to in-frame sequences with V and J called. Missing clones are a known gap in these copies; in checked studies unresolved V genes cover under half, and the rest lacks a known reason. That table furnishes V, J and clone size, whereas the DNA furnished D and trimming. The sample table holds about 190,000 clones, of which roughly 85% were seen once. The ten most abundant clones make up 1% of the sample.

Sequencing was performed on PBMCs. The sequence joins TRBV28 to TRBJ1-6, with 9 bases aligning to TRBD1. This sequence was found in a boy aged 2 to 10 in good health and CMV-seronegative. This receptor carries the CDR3 CASSALGQGNSPLHF. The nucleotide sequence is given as TGTGCCAGCAGTGCGTTGGGACAGGGTAATTCACCCCTCCACTTT.